The present T cell receptor (beta chain) was sequenced within a study of T cell repertoires in cytomegalovirus infection. Study in general: Public TCR beta signatures indicated both CMV infection and matching HLA type. Points from the study as a whole: CMV-specific TCR beta clonotypes restricted by HLA-C dominated the ex vivo response. Summed frequency of shared TCR beta families picked out CMV carriers who also had the relevant HLA.

Regarding this clonotype: What it recognizes is unknown.

TCRdb re-called the reads with MiXCR, one entry per CDR3 protein. The data show 130,000 or so distinct CDR3 sequences, about 6.3% seen once. This CDR3 comprises 13 residues. Trimming shortened V by 8 bases and J by 2 bases, and 10 bases separated the two germline ends. The sequence was obtained from a human donor in good health (CMV status not recorded). Some clones in this sample may be carry-over from other donors' samples. The material sequenced was PBMCs. The rearrangement uses TRBV12-3 or TRBV12-4 and TRBJ1-5; TRBD1 is a possible D gene (5 bases). This chain's CDR3 is CASRGGGNQPQHF. Here the CDR3 DNA reads TGTGCCAGCCGGGGGGGGGGCAATCAGCCCCAGCATTTT.